The subject of this entry is one TCR beta chain. This CDR3 contains 14 residues. The germline V gene has CDR1 KGHSH and CDR2 LQKENI. V lost 1 base to trimming and J lost 10 bases, with 14 bases between them. The data originate from a study of blood T cell repertoires in COVID-19. Assay: immunoSEQ multiplex PCR; the TCRdb copy retains only in-frame clones and omits some. The sample has about 120,000 clones, about 83% seen once. The J gene is TRBJ2-1, the V gene TRBV18; perhaps TRBD2 as D (6 bases). This sequence originates from a woman in her 30s who had recovered from COVID-19. The sample was PBMCs or T cells enriched from blood (not recorded which). This chain's CDR3 is CASSPRRGAGEQFF. The CDR3 DNA follows: TGTGCCAGCTCACCACGTCGCGGGGCCGGGGAGCAGTTCTTC.